Shown below are 25 T cell receptor beta chains from a single sample sequenced in a study of tumor and adjacent non-tumor tissue in lung cancer. A modified ARM-PCR protocol with three rounds of nested PCR amplified TCRbeta. Each CDR3 protein is one row after TCRdb ran MiXCR on the multiplex PCR reads. The sample lists some 100,000 distinct CDR3 sequences; under 65% were seen once. No cell sorting was done before RNA was extracted from the tissue. This non-tumor lung sample came from over 3 cm beyond the tumor edge. The specimen sequenced was distant non-tumor lung tissue. The origin of the receptors is a man aged 60 to 69 with non-small cell lung cancer.

The sample holds one count of this clonotype. The junction departs from germline at one end; a sequencing error may be responsible. The chain carries TRBV24-1 and TRBJ2-1; 7 bases line up with TRBD1. There are 18 residues in the CDR3. The germline V gene has CDR1 KGHDR and CDR2 SFDVKD. The CDR3 DNA reads TGTGACACCAGTGACCCGAGGACAGGTCAAAGCTCCTACAATGAGCAGTTCTTC. Encoded protein: CDTSDPRTGQSSYNEQFF.

Comment on this clonotype: It may be a read error: a sequence one base away is much more abundant. V gene TRBV25-1 combines with J gene TRBJ2-1; D is perhaps TRBD2 (6 bases). Looked up from germline, CDR1 is MGHDK and CDR2 is SYGVNS. This CDR3 has 14 residues. V shed 7 bases and J shed 4 bases, with 14 bases lying between them. The CDR3: CASNVERAYNEQFF. The CDR3 nucleotides read TGTGCCAGCAATGTCGAGCGGGCGTACAATGAGCAGTTCTTC.

Comment on this clonotype: The junction departs from germline at one end; a sequencing error may be responsible. The DNA for the CDR3 is TGTGCCAGCAGCCCACGGGGGATCCCTAACAATGAGCAGTCCTTC. Translation gives CASSPRGIPNNEQSF. The chain is built from TRBV7-3 and TRBJ2-1; tentative D call: TRBD2 (6 bases). This CDR3 contains 15 residues. Germline CDR1 reads SGHTA; CDR2 reads FQGTGA.

Turning to this clonotype: A junction boundary mismatches the germline segment, possibly from a read error. The CDR3 region is CSGRAGPDGYTF. The DNA of the CDR3 is TGCAGTGGTAGAGCGGGCCCGGATGGATACACCTTC. The chain carries TRBV20-1 and TRBJ1-2; D gene uncertain. In germline, CDR1 is DFQATT, CDR2 SNEGSKA (reference sequence). The CDR3 runs 12 residues.

In its sample, this clonotype ranks as medium-sized. V usage is TRBV11-2 and J usage is TRBJ2-2; the match to TRBD2 covers 11 bases. The germline gives CDR1 SGHAT, CDR2 FQNNGV. This CDR3 region has 16 residues. Trimming removed 5 bases from V and 7 bases from J; junction bases left unmatched: 9. CDR3 bases: TGTGCCAGCAGCCCAACTAGCGGGAGCGCACTCGGGGAGCTGTTTTTT. It yields the protein CASSPTSGSALGELFF.

This clonotype was detected many times. This sequence joins TRBV6-1 and TRBJ2-7, with TRBD1 matching 8 bases. Losses at the gene ends were 4 bases for V and 0 bases for J; bases not matched to a gene: 5. Germline V gene sequence: CDR1 MNHNS, CDR2 SASEGT. There are 15 residues in the CDR3. The CDR3 DNA sequence: TGTGCCAGCAGTGGGGGACAGGTGAGCTCCTACGAGCAGTACTTC. Protein: CASSGGQVSSYEQYF.

Comments on this clonotype: A read error may be the cause here, since a much bigger clone is one base away. The CDR3 does not end in the conserved phenylalanine or tryptophan, so this is likely a read error. The V gene is TRBV11-3, the J gene TRBJ2-7; the match to TRBD1 covers 9 bases. This CDR3 has 16 residues. The V and J ends lost 5 bases and 6 bases, in that order; junction bases with no gene match: 14. Germline-derived CDR1 and CDR2 are SGHNT and YENEEA. The CDR3 sequence: CASSATDRGGFSEQYL. The DNA for the CDR3 is TGTGCCAGCAGCGCAACGGACAGGGGAGGTTTCAGCGAGCAGTACCTC.

In regard to this clonotype: A read error may produce the germline difference seen at one junction end. This sequence joins TRBV20-1 and TRBJ2-2; TRBD1 is a possible D gene (5 bases). Per the germline V gene, CDR1 is DFQATT and CDR2 is SNEGSKA (reference sequence). CDR3 length: 15 amino acids. The CDR3 nucleotides read TGCAGTTCTAGAGATTGGACAACGAACACCGGGGAGCTGTTTTTT. Its protein is CSSRDWTTNTGELFF.

This clonotype has just a few counts. The junction departs from the called germline gene at one end, perhaps through a read error. The rearrangement uses TRBV4-1 and TRBJ1-5; D is undetermined. This CDR3 spans 15 amino acids. Germline V CDR1 and CDR2: MGHRA, YSYEKL. CDR3 DNA sequence: TGCGCCAGCAGCCAAGGCAGGTATAGCAATCAGCCCCAACATTTT. It translates to CASSQGRYSNQPQHF.

This clonotype occurred a few times. A much larger clonotype is one base distant, so this may be a read error. The rearrangement joins TRBV6-1 to TRBJ2-1, with 8 bases identical to TRBD1. The CDR3 consists of 15 residues. Germline CDR1 reads MNHNS; CDR2 reads SASEGT. CDR3 nucleotides: TGTGCCAGCAGTGATGGACAGGGCCGCTACAATGGGCAGTTCTTC. It yields the protein CASSDGQGRYNGQFF.

Turning to this clonotype: Sequence at one end of the junction differs from germline and may be a read error. This chain joins TRBV20-1 and TRBJ2-3; D uncertain. CDR3 size: 13 residues. Germline CDR1 and CDR2: DFQATT and SNEGSKA (reference sequence). The CDR3 DNA follows: TGCAGTGCTAGGAGTCCGACCACAGATACGCAATATTTT. It is translated as CSARSPTTDTQYF.

On this clonotype itself: This could be a read error, since a much larger clone is one nucleotide away. The chain has TRBV30 and TRBJ2-4; D unclear. Germline V gene lookup returns CDR1 GTSNPN and CDR2 SVGIG (reference sequence). The CDR3 extends over 14 amino acids. Trimming pared 4 bases from V and 3 bases from J, leaving 13 bases between. Written as DNA, the CDR3 is TGTGCCTGGAACCGGGTTGAAGGCAAAAACATTCAGTACTTC. It codes for CAWNRVEGKNIQYF. Drawing the rest from reference TRBV30 and TRBJ2-4, the complete variable domain is SQTIHQWPATLVQPVGSPLSLECTVEGTSNPNLYWYRQAAGRGLQLLFYSVGIGQISSEVPQNLSASRPQDRQFILSSKKLLLSDSGFYLCAWNRVEGKNIQYFGAGTRLSVL.

In regard to this clonotype: Just one base apart from a much larger clone, this may be a read error. This chain links TRBV2 with TRBJ2-7, with TRBD1 as a possible D gene (6 bases). This CDR3 is 14 amino acids long. V was pared by 6 bases and J by 3 bases, with 15 bases between. Germline CDR1 is SNHLY and CDR2 is FYNNEI. CDR3 region: CASRQGTSNYEQYF. The CDR3 nucleotides read TGTGCCAGCAGACAAGGGACATCCAACTACGAGCAGTACTTC.

Regarding this clonotype: The junction departs from the called germline gene at one end, perhaps through a read error. The CDR3 region is CASGLVAGDLDAQYF. Written as DNA, the CDR3 is TGTGCCAGCGGCTTAGTAGCGGGAGACCTAGATGCGCAGTATTTT. V usage is TRBV11-2 and J usage is TRBJ2-3; 9 bases are a match to TRBD2. The CDR3 spans 15 residues. Germline V gene data show CDR1 as SGHAT and CDR2 as FQNNGV. Using reference TRBV11-2 and TRBJ2-3 for the parts outside the CDR3, the full variable domain is EAGVAQSPRYKIIEKRQSVAFWCNPISGHATLYWYQQILGQGPKLLIQFQNNGVVDDSQLPKDRFSAERLKGVDSTLKIQPAKLEDSAVYLCASGLVAGDLDAQYFGPGTRLTVL.

The table lists this clonotype with a count of one. This chain joins TRBV5-4 and TRBJ2-5; possible D gene TRBD2, 6 bases. Germline-derived CDR1 and CDR2 are SGHNT and YYREEE (reference sequence). Trimming pared 4 bases from V and 4 bases from J, leaving 23 bases between. There are 17 residues in the CDR3. The CDR3 is CASSPGGSLEARETQYF. For the CDR3, the DNA is TGTGCCAGCAGCCCCGGAGGGAGTCTAGAGGCACGAGAGACCCAGTACTTC.

The sample holds many counts of this clonotype. The chain employs TRBV6-5 and TRBJ1-4; TRBD1 matches 9 bases. The trim removed 6 bases at V and 7 bases at J, leaving 6 bases unmatched. Germline assignment: CDR1 MNHEY and CDR2 SVGAGI. CDR3 length: 14 amino acids. The DNA for the CDR3 is TGTGCCAGCAGGGGACAGGGAGTAACTGAAAAACTGTTTTTT. This gives the protein CASRGQGVTEKLFF.

With respect to this clonotype: An end of the junction does not agree with germline; a read error may underlie this. This chain links TRBV14 with TRBJ1-1, with D possibly matching TRBD1 (5 bases). Germline V gene data show CDR1 as SGHDN and CDR2 as FVKESK. The length of the CDR3 is 16 residues. CDR3 bases: TGTGCCAGCGAATCAATAGCCGACGGGGGGAGCACTGAGGCTTTCTTC. It codes for CASESIADGGSTEAFF. The whole variable domain, remainder taken from reference TRBV14 and TRBJ1-1, is EAGVTQFPSHSVIEKGQTVTLRCDPISGHDNLYWYRRVMGKEIKFLLHFVKESKQDESGMPNNRFLAERTGGTYSTLKVQPAELEDSGVYFCASESIADGGSTEAFFGQGTRLTVV.

This clonotype was detected only a few times. The CDR3 nucleotides read TGCAGTGCTAGATTGCCCGGAACCCTGAAAAACATTCAGTACTTC. Encoded protein: CSARLPGTLKNIQYF. This sequence joins TRBV20-1 and TRBJ2-4; no clear D. V lost 2 bases to trimming and J lost 4 bases, with 15 bases between them. In germline, CDR1 is DFQATT, CDR2 SNEGSKA (reference sequence). The CDR3 covers 15 residues.

The J gene is TRBJ1-5, the V gene TRBV28, with 8 bases fitting TRBD1. CDR3 length equals 15 residues. Germline CDR1 MDHEN, CDR2 SYDVKM. V shed 10 bases, J shed 11 bases, and the junction held 19 bases outside the gene matches. The CDR3 spells CANSIGQGRPWSQHF. The DNA of the CDR3 is TGTGCCAACAGCATTGGACAGGGCCGTCCTTGGTCCCAGCATTTT.

Turning to this clonotype: A read error may produce the germline difference seen at one junction end. The chain links TRBV12-3 or TRBV12-4 to TRBJ2-7, with D hard to call. The CDR3 runs to 13 residues. In DNA form, the CDR3 reads TGTGCCGGCAGCCTCCTGGAGAGCTATGAGCAGTACTTC. This translates into CAGSLLESYEQYF.

This clonotype was counted ten times or more. The chain links TRBV5-1 to TRBJ2-2, with 8 bases matching TRBD1. The trim removed 0 bases at V and 5 bases at J, leaving 6 bases unmatched. Germline lookup yields CDR1 SGHRS and CDR2 YFSETQ. The CDR3 loop spans 16 amino acids. The CDR3 DNA reads as TGCGCCAGCAGCTTGGAAGGACAGGGCTTTACCGGGGAGCTGTTTTTT. Translating gives CASSLEGQGFTGELFF.

This clonotype has a count of ten or more. V and J are TRBV6-1 and TRBJ2-3; D is uncertain. Germline V gene lookup returns CDR1 MNHNS and CDR2 SASEGT. The V end was cut by 1 base, the J end by 2 bases, with 4 bases between. The CDR3 totals 13 residues. The CDR3 DNA is TGTGCCAGCAGTGAAGTGTTCACAGATACGCAGTATTTT. Amino acid sequence: CASSEVFTDTQYF.

Worth noting for this clonotype: One end of the junction varies from germline; a read error may be responsible. This chain uses TRBV30 with TRBJ2-6; D is possibly TRBD1 or TRBD2 (5 bases each). The length of the CDR3 is 13 residues. Germline CDR1 reads GTSNPN; CDR2 reads SVGIG (reference sequence). As DNA, the CDR3 is TGTGCCTGCGGTCTCCCCGGGGCCAATGTCCTGACTTTC. Residues: CACGLPGANVLTF.

For this clonotype: A read error may be the cause here, since a much bigger clone is one base away. The missing conserved phenylalanine or tryptophan at the end of this CDR3 makes a read error likely. This rearrangement joins TRBV5-8 to TRBJ2-1; D uncertain. Germline values: CDR1 SGHTS, CDR2 YDEGEE. This CDR3 is built from 14 residues. V lost 2 bases, J lost 9 bases, and 15 bases lay in between. The CDR3 reads CASSFDARLSEQFL. The CDR3 nucleotides are TGTGCCAGCAGCTTCGATGCCCGGTTGAGTGAGCAGTTCTTA.

As to this clonotype: At one end, the junction sequence differs from germline, possibly due to a read error. The rearrangement links TRBV11-2 to TRBJ2-3; D is possibly TRBD2 (5 bases). CDR1 is SGHAT, CDR2 FQNNGV, per germline. The CDR3 spans 19 residues. This chain's CDR3 is CGSSLEQATSWAGTDTQYF. In DNA, the CDR3 is TGTGGCAGCAGCTTGGAGCAGGCAACTAGTTGGGCAGGCACAGATACGCAGTATTTT.